This TCR beta chain was sequenced during a study of T cell changes during pregnancy in multiple sclerosis. Clones were read by immunoSEQ multiplex PCR, and TCRdb kept only the in-frame ones, dropping some. The table records 25,000 to 40,000 clones, 89% of them present only once. Germline V gene data show CDR1 as SEHNR and CDR2 as FQNEAQ (reference sequence). The CDR3 sequence is 15 residues long. V dropped 6 bases and J dropped 1 base, with 14 bases sitting between them. The sequencing here drew on CD8+ T cells from peripheral blood mononuclear cells, taken in the second trimester of pregnancy. The J gene is TRBJ2-3, the V gene TRBV7-9, with TRBD1 as a possible D gene (6 bases). This clonotype was obtained from a female donor with multiple sclerosis, enrolled in a pregnancy study. DNA for the CDR3: TGTGCCAGCAGTTGGGTTGGGGGCGGCACAGATACGCAGTATTTT. This codes for CASSWVGGGTDTQYF.